Presented here are 26 T cell receptor beta chains from one specimen sequenced in a study of T cell responses to AZD1222 COVID-19 vaccine. Data came from immunoSEQ multiplex PCR; TCRdb stores just in-frame clones and leaves some out. This sample has about 200,000 clones, with approximately 90% found just once. This specimen was peripheral blood, taken 28 days after the second AZD1222 dose. These receptors all stem from an adult who received the AZD1222 COVID-19 vaccine.

The table lists this clone with a count of one. The V gene is TRBV11-3, the J gene TRBJ2-7; D remains ambiguous. V gave up 4 bases and J gave up 6 bases, with 10 bases separating them. CDR3 size: 12 residues. The V gene's germline CDR1 is SGHNT and CDR2 YENEEA. The CDR3 region has the DNA TGTGCCAGCAGCTCCTCGGGTACCGAGCAGTACTTC. Amino acids: CASSSSGTEQYF.

J is TRBJ2-7 and V is TRBV5-1; D unclear. The CDR3 contains 14 residues. V was shortened by 0 bases and J by 4 bases, with 11 bases between the two germline ends. Germline-derived CDR1 and CDR2 are SGHRS and YFSETQ. The CDR3 DNA sequence: TGCGCCAGCAGCTTGGACCCGCAGGTTTACGAGCAGTACTTC. Translated, it gives CASSLDPQVYEQYF.

The gene calls are TRBV24-1 and TRBJ1-6, with D hard to call. Trimming shortened V by 3 bases and J by 0 bases, and 20 bases separated the two germline ends. Germline V gene sequence: CDR1 KGHDR, CDR2 SFDVKD. This CDR3 is 20 amino acids long. Here the CDR3 reads CATSDLSWVAVSSYNSPLHF. As DNA, the CDR3 is TGTGCCACCAGTGATCTGTCGTGGGTCGCGGTAAGCTCCTATAATTCACCCCTCCACTTT.

The J gene is TRBJ1-3, the V gene TRBV28, with no clear D. This CDR3 is 16 amino acids long. From germline, CDR1 is MDHEN and CDR2 SYDVKM. Trimming cost V 7 bases and J 2 bases, with 18 bases left between them. CDR3 residues: CASTPAALMAGNTIYF. In DNA form, the CDR3 reads TGTGCCAGCACCCCCGCCGCGCTGATGGCTGGAAACACCATATATTTT.

The gene calls are TRBV15 and TRBJ1-6, with 7 bases aligning to TRBD1. Looked up from germline, CDR1 is LNHNV and CDR2 is YYDKDF (reference sequence). Trimming removed 8 bases from V and 8 bases from J; junction bases left unmatched: 6. The CDR3 has 13 amino acids. CDR3 coding DNA: TGTGCCACCGGGGACGACAGGGATTCACCCCTCCACTTT. It specifies CATGDDRDSPLHF.

This chain links TRBV10-3 with TRBJ2-1, with D unclear. Germline loops: CDR1 ENHRY, CDR2 SYGVKD. CDR3 length: 15 amino acids. The V end lost 3 bases, the J end lost 0 bases, and 9 bases lay between the germline ends. CDR3 DNA: TGTGCCATCAGTGATAGTCTCAGCTCCTACAATGAGCAGTTCTTC. It specifies CAISDSLSSYNEQFF.

The chain couples TRBV11-2 to TRBJ2-5; no clear D gene. Trimming took off 5 bases at V and 4 bases at J, with 8 bases between the two ends. Germline CDR1 reads SGHAT; CDR2 reads FQNNGV. The CDR3 has 12 residues. CDR3: CASSPAGETQYF. DNA of the CDR3: TGTGCCAGCAGCCCGGCTGGAGAGACCCAGTACTTC. Based on the CDR3 plus reference TRBV11-2 and TRBJ2-5, the full variable domain is EAGVAQSPRYKIIEKRQSVAFWCNPISGHATLYWYQQILGQGPKLLIQFQNNGVVDDSQLPKDRFSAERLKGVDSTLKIQPAKLEDSAVYLCASSPAGETQYFGPGTRLLVL.

This clone was counted a single time. At the DNA level, this CDR3 is encoded by other sequences in the same sample as well. The chain is built from TRBV9 and TRBJ2-7; weak D call: TRBD2 (5 bases). Between the trimmed V and J ends, which lost 0 bases and 0 bases, there was a span of 7 bases. The CDR3 loop spans 14 amino acids. Germline CDR1 reads SGDLS; CDR2 reads YYNGEE. The CDR3 loop is CASSVGSGSYEQYF. The CDR3 DNA follows: TGTGCCAGCAGCGTAGGCAGCGGCTCCTACGAGCAGTACTTC.

This rearrangement joins TRBV3-1 (or the pseudogene TRBV3-2) to TRBJ2-7, with D perhaps TRBD1 (6 bases). Trimming pared 0 bases from V and 6 bases from J, leaving 12 bases between. This CDR3 has 14 residues. Germline lookup yields CDR1 LGHDT and CDR2 YNNKEL (reference sequence). In nucleotides, the CDR3 is TGTGCCAGCAGCCAAGATCGTCGGGACATCGAGCAGTACTTC. As protein: CASSQDRRDIEQYF.

The rearrangement joins TRBV11-3 to TRBJ2-5; TRBD2 matches 11 bases. The CDR3 sequence is 14 residues long. V was pared by 7 bases and J by 5 bases, with 6 bases of the junction left unmatched. CDR1 SGHNT and CDR2 YENEEA come from the germline V gene. CDR3 residues: CASTRASGGETQYF. The CDR3 region has the DNA TGTGCCAGCACGAGGGCTAGCGGGGGGGAGACCCAGTACTTC.

The chain joins TRBV11-3 to TRBJ2-1; 12 positions match TRBD1. This CDR3 is 16 amino acids long. Germline V CDR1 and CDR2: SGHNT, YENEEA. With V trimmed by 3 bases and J by 9 bases, 9 bases remained unmatched. The CDR3 reads CASSFARDRGLAEQFF. The CDR3 bases are TGTGCCAGCAGCTTTGCACGGGACAGGGGGCTCGCTGAGCAGTTCTTC. The whole variable domain, filled in from reference TRBV11-3 and TRBJ2-1, reads EAGVVQSPRYKIIEKKQPVAFWCNPISGHNTLYWYLQNLGQGPELLIRYENEEAVDDSQLPKDRFSAERLKGVDSTLKIQPAELGDSAVYLCASSFARDRGLAEQFFGPGTRLTVL.

The genes are TRBV18 and TRBJ1-1, with a tentative D call TRBD1 (6 bases). V was cut by 2 bases and J by 5 bases, with 12 bases left in between. Germline assignment: CDR1 KGHSH and CDR2 LQKENI. This CDR3 has 14 residues. The CDR3 DNA reads TGTGCCAGCTCACCAGTCAGGGGAGATACTGAAGCTTTCTTT. It specifies CASSPVRGDTEAFF.

This clone was observed once. The chain carries TRBV11-3 and TRBJ2-3; TRBD2 matches 9 bases. Germline CDR1 and CDR2: SGHNT and YENEEA. The CDR3 runs 16 residues. Trimming removed 5 bases from V and 0 bases from J; junction bases left unmatched: 6. CDR3: CASSQRLAESTDTQYF. The CDR3 DNA follows: TGTGCCAGCAGCCAAAGACTAGCGGAAAGCACAGATACGCAGTATTTT.

This clone was seen a single time. J is TRBJ2-7 and V is TRBV2; a weak D match, TRBD2 (5 bases). V lost 6 bases, J lost 0 bases, and 21 bases lay in between. Germline V gene data show CDR1 as SNHLY and CDR2 as FYNNEI. This CDR3 is 17 amino acids long. In DNA, the CDR3 is TGTGCCAGCAGGGCCCTTTTGGGTAGCGCTGTCTCCTACGAGCAGTACTTC. It yields the protein CASRALLGSAVSYEQYF.

This chain uses TRBV29-1 with TRBJ2-7; 11 positions agree with TRBD2. The germline V gene encodes CDR1 SQVTM and CDR2 ANQGSEA. CDR3 length equals 14 residues. J lost 0 bases, V lost 7 bases, and 5 bases had no gene match. The CDR3 nucleotides are TGCAGCGCCTCCGGGACTAGCGGCTCCTACGAGCAGTACTTC. Translating gives CSASGTSGSYEQYF.

The chain recombines TRBV2 with TRBJ2-1; TRBD2 aligns across 11 bases. The germline gives CDR1 SNHLY, CDR2 FYNNEI. The CDR3 has 17 residues. The junction had 13 bases not matched to a gene; V was cut back by 6 bases and J by 6 bases. The chain's CDR3 is CASSRRKLAGVGNEQFF. The DNA of the CDR3 is TGTGCCAGCAGCCGCCGGAAACTAGCGGGAGTAGGCAATGAGCAGTTCTTC.

The V call is TRBV7-9, the J call TRBJ2-7; 7 bases fit TRBD1. The J segment lost 2 bases and the V segment lost 5 bases, leaving 6 bases of the junction unmatched. The CDR3 consists of 14 residues. Germline V CDR1 and CDR2: SEHNR, FQNEAQ (reference sequence). DNA for the CDR3: TGTGCCAGCAGCACCACAGGGGCACCCTACGAGCAGTACTTC. Its protein product is CASSTTGAPYEQYF.

The chain has TRBV30 and TRBJ1-3; a possible D gene is TRBD1 (5 bases). This CDR3 spans 15 amino acids. Trimming removed 3 bases at V and 3 bases at J, with 15 bases between. CDR1 is GTSNPN and CDR2 is SVGIG in the germline V gene (reference sequence). CDR3 nucleotides: TGTGCCTGGAGATTTGGGGGATTGAATGGAAACACCATATATTTT. Protein sequence: CAWRFGGLNGNTIYF.

The chain carries TRBV5-8 and TRBJ2-5; 13 positions agree with TRBD2. The germline CDR1 and CDR2 sequences are SGHTS and YDEGEE. CDR3 length: 17 amino acids. After removal of 4 bases from V and 2 bases from J, the junction contained 8 bases not matched to a gene. The CDR3 region has the DNA TGTGCCAGCAGCCCAGGGACTAGCGGGATAAGACAAGAGACCCAGTACTTC. Protein: CASSPGTSGIRQETQYF. Combining the CDR3 with reference TRBV5-8 and TRBJ2-5 gives the whole variable domain EAGVTQSPTHLIKTRGQQATLRCSPISGHTSVYWYQQALGLGLQFLLWYDEGEERNRGNFPPRFSGRQFPNYSSELNVNALELEDSALYLCASSPGTSGIRQETQYFGPGTRLLVL.

About this clone itself: Additional DNA sequences in this sample encode the identical CDR3. The V gene is TRBV28, the J gene TRBJ1-3, with unresolved D. V lost 2 bases and J 2 bases, leaving 1 base between the germline ends. There are 12 residues in the CDR3. From germline, CDR1 is MDHEN and CDR2 SYDVKM. CDR3: CASSLTGNTIYF. Here the CDR3 DNA reads TGTGCCAGCAGTTTAACTGGAAACACCATATATTTT.

This clone has only a few counts. The V and J genes are TRBV12-5 and TRBJ1-1; no clear D gene. The V gene lost 4 bases and the J gene lost 5 bases, with 11 bases spanning the gap. This CDR3 has 13 amino acids. Germline V gene data show CDR1 as LGHNT and CDR2 as FRNRAP. CDR3 protein: CASGSPRSTEAFF. The CDR3 DNA follows: TGTGCTAGTGGTTCTCCTCGATCTACTGAAGCTTTCTTT.

CDR3 DNA sequence: TGTGCCAGCAGCCATTCCCAGGGTGGCACAGATACGCAGTATTTT. Its protein product is CASSHSQGGTDTQYF. This chain connects TRBV14 to TRBJ2-3, with a weak D call TRBD1 (5 bases). CDR3 length: 15 residues. Germline CDR1 SGHDN, CDR2 FVKESK. V was pared by 3 bases and J by 1 base, with 11 bases between.

The CDR3 sequence: CASSQRGTGSAEAFF. The CDR3, as DNA: TGCGCCAGCAGCCAGCGCGGGACAGGGAGCGCTGAAGCTTTCTTT. V and J are TRBV5-1 and TRBJ1-1, with 9 nucleotides matching TRBD1. Trimming at V came to 4 bases and at J to 6 bases, leaving 10 bases not matched to a gene. CDR3 length: 15 amino acids. Germline CDR1 reads SGHRS; CDR2 reads YFSETQ.

This chain connects TRBV27 to TRBJ2-2; 7 bases agree with TRBD1. The CDR3 sequence is 15 residues long. Germline CDR1 reads MNHEY; CDR2 reads SMNVEV (reference sequence). V lost 6 bases and J lost 3; bases outside the gene matches: 7. The CDR3 here is CASSRVDRDTGELFF. CDR3 nucleotide sequence: TGTGCCAGCAGCCGAGTCGACAGGGACACCGGGGAGCTGTTTTTT.

The gene calls are TRBV5-1 and TRBJ1-4, with D uncertain. Germline V gene lookup returns CDR1 SGHRS and CDR2 YFSETQ. V shed 0 bases and J shed 7 bases, with 10 bases lying between them. This CDR3 region has 14 residues. CDR3 nucleotides: TGCGCCAGCAGCTTGGGAGGGTTGGGTGAAAAACTGTTTTTT. Protein: CASSLGGLGEKLFF. Combining the CDR3 with reference TRBV5-1 and TRBJ1-4 gives the whole variable domain KAGVTQTPRYLIKTRGQQVTLSCSPISGHRSVSWYQQTPGQGLQFLFEYFSETQRNKGNFPGRFSGRQFSNSRSEMNVSTLELGDSALYLCASSLGGLGEKLFFGSGTQLSVL.

The chain recombines TRBV6-5 with TRBJ1-1, with 9 bases lining up with TRBD1. Germline-derived CDR1 and CDR2 are MNHEY and SVGAGI. The CDR3 totals 14 residues. The V gene end was trimmed by 5 bases and the J gene end by 4 bases; junction bases not matched to a gene: 5. The CDR3 nucleotides are TGTGCCAGCAGTCCGGGACAGGGTAGCACTGAAGCTTTCTTT. Its translation: CASSPGQGSTEAFF.